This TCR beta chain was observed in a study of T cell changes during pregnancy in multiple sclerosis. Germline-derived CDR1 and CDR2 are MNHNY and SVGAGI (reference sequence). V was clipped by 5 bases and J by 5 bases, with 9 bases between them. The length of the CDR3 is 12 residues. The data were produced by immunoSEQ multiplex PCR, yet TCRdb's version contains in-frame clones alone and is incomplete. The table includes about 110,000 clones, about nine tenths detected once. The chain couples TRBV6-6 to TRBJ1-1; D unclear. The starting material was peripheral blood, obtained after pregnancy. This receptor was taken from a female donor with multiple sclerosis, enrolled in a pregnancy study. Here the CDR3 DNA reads TGTGCCAGCAGTCCCCGGGTTACTGAAGCTTTCTTT. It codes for CASSPRVTEAFF.